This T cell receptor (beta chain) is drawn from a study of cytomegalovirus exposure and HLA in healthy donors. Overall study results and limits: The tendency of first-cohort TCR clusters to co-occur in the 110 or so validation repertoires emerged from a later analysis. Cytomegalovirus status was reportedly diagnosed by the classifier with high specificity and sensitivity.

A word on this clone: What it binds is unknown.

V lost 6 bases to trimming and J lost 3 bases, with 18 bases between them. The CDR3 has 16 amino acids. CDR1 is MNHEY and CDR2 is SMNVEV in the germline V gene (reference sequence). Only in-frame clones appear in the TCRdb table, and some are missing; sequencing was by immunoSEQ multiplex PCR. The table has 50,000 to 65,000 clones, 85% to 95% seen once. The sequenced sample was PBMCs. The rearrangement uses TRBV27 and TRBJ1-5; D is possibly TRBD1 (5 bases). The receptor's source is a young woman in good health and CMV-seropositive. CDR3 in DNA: TGTGCCAGCAGCCGCGGCGCGACAGCAACCAATCAGCCCCAGCATTTT. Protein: CASSRGATATNQPQHF.